The subject of this entry is one TCR beta chain. These data are taken from a study of shared T cell receptors in the human thymus. This table comes from immunoSEQ multiplex PCR, and its TCRdb copy is limited to in-frame clones, with some not included. The sample lists some 700,000 clones, approximately 85% seen once, with roughly 0.01% in the top ten. In germline, CDR1 is MNHNS, CDR2 SASEGT. This CDR3 spans 11 amino acids. V shed 2 bases and J shed 7 bases, with 3 bases lying between them. These same records also appear under a second study, on human thymus T cells. That investigation notes: Donor material was obtained from healthy Finnish infants undergoing corrective surgery for congenital heart defects. From resections taken during corrective heart surgery, the thymus tissue was obtained. Apparent bias marked the V and J gene usage of thymic and blood repertoires.

The sample consisted of thymocytes. The rearrangement links TRBV6-1 to TRBJ1-3, with D unclear. The receptor was isolated from a girl younger than two with a congenital heart defect. For the CDR3, the DNA is TGTGCCAGCAGTGAAAGCAACACCATATATTTT. It codes for CASSESNTIYF.